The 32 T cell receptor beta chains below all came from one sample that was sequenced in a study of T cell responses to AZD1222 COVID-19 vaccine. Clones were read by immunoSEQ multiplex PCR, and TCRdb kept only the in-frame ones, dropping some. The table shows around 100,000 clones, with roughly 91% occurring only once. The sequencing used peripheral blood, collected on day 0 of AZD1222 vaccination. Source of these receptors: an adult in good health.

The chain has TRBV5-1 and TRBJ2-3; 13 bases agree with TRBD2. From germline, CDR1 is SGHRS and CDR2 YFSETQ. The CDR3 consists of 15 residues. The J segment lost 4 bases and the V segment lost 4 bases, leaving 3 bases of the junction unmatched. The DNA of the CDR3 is TGCGCCAGCAGCAGGACTAGCGGGGGAGCAGATACGCAGTATTTT. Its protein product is CASSRTSGGADTQYF.

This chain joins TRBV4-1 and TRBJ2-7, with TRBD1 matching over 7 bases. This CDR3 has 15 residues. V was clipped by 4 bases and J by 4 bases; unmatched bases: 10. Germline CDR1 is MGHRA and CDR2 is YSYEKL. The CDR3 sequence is CASSPIPGQLYEQYF. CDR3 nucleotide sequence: TGCGCCAGCAGCCCCATTCCGGGACAGCTTTACGAGCAGTACTTC.

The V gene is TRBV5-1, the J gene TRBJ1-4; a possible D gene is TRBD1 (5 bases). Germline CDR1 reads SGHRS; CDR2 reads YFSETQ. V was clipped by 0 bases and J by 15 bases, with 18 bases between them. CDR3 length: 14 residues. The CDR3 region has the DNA TGCGCCAGCAGCTTGGGAGGGACGCGCGAAAGGATGTTTTTT. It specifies CASSLGGTRERMFF.

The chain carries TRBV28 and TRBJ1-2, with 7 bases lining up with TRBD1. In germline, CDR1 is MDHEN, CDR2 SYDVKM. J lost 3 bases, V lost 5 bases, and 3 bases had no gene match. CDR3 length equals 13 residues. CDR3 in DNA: TGTGCCAGCAGTATCGGACAGGACTATGGCTACACCTTC. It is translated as CASSIGQDYGYTF.

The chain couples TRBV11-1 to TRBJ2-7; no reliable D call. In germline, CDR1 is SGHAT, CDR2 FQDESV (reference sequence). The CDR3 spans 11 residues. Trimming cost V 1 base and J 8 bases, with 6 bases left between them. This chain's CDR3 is CASSLGPKQYF. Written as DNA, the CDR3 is TGTGCCAGCAGCTTAGGCCCTAAGCAGTACTTC.

CDR3 DNA sequence: TGTGCCAGCAGCTTAGCGCCCTACAGGGAGACCCAGTACTTC. Translation gives CASSLAPYRETQYF. This rearrangement joins TRBV7-8 to TRBJ2-5; perhaps TRBD1 as D (5 bases). The V and J ends lost 0 bases and 5 bases respectively, with 10 bases between them. Germline loops: CDR1 SGHVS, CDR2 FQNEAQ. The CDR3 length is 14 residues. Full variable domain (outside the CDR3, taken from reference TRBV7-8 and TRBJ2-5): GAGVSQSPRYKVAKRGQDVALRCDPISGHVSLFWYQQALGQGPEFLTYFQNEAQLDKSGLPSDRFFAERPEGSVSTLKIQRTQQEDSAVYLCASSLAPYRETQYFGPGTRLLVL.

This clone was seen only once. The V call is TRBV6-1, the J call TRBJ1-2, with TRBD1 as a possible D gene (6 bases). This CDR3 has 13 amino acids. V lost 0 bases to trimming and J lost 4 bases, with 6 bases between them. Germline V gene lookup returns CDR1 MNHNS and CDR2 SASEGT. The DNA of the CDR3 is TGTGCCAGCAGTGAAGCGGACAGCTATGGCTACACCTTC. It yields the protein CASSEADSYGYTF.

The CDR3 loop reads CSVEPFGGVNYGYTF. The CDR3 nucleotides read TGCAGCGTTGAACCCTTCGGAGGAGTTAACTATGGCTACACCTTC. The J gene is TRBJ1-2, the V gene TRBV29-1; D ambiguous. Looked up from germline, CDR1 is SQVTM and CDR2 is ANQGSEA. The CDR3 sequence is 15 residues long. Trimming took off 2 bases at V and 1 base at J, with 14 bases between the two ends.

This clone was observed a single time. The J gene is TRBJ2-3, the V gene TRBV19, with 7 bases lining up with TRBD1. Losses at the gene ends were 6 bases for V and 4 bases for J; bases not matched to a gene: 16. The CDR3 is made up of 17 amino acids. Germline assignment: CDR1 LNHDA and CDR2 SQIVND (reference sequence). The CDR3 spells CASRPAVRTGGPDTQYF. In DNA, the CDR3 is TGTGCCAGTAGGCCAGCTGTCAGGACAGGCGGACCAGATACGCAGTATTTT. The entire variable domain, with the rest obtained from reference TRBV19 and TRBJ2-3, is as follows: DGGITQSPKYLFRKEGQNVTLSCEQNLNHDAMYWYRQDPGQGLRLIYYSQIVNDFQKGDIAEGYSVSREKKESFPLTVTSAQKNPTAFYLCASRPAVRTGGPDTQYFGPGTRLTVL.

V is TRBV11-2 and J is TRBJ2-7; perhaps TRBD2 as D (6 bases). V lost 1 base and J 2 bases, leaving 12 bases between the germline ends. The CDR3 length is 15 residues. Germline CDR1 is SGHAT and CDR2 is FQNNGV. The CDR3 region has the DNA TGTGCCAGCAGCTTAGGGAGGGGCCGAGCCTACGAGCAGTACTTC. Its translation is CASSLGRGRAYEQYF.

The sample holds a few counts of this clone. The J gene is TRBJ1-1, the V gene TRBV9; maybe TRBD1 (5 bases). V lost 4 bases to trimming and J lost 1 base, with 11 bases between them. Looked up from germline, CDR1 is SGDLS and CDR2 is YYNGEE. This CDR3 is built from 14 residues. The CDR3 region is CASSRDGGNTEAFF. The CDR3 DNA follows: TGTGCCAGCAGCAGGGACGGGGGGAACACTGAAGCTTTCTTT.

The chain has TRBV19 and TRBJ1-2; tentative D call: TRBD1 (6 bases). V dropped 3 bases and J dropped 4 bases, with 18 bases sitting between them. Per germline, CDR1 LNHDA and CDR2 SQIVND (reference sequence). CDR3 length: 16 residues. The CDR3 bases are TGTGCCAGTAGTATCGGGGGGCTCTCCCTTATCTATGGCTACACCTTC. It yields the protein CASSIGGLSLIYGYTF.

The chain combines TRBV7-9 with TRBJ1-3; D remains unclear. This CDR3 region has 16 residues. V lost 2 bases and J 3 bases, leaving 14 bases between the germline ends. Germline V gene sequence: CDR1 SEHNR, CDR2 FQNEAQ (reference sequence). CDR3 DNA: TGTGCCAGCAGCTTAAACCGAAGGACTAATGGAAACACCATATATTTT. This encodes CASSLNRRTNGNTIYF.

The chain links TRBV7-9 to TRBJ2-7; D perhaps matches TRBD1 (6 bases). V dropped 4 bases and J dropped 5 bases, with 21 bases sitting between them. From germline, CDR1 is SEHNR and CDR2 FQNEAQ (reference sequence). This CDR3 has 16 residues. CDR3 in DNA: TGTGCCAGCAGCTCCACATTACAGGGCGAAAGGGACGAGCAGTACTTC. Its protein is CASSSTLQGERDEQYF.

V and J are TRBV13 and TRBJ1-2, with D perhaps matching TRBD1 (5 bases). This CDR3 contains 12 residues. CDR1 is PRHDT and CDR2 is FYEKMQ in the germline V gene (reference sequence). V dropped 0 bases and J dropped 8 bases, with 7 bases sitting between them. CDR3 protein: CASSLGTEGYTF. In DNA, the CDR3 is TGTGCCAGCAGCTTAGGGACAGAAGGCTACACCTTC.

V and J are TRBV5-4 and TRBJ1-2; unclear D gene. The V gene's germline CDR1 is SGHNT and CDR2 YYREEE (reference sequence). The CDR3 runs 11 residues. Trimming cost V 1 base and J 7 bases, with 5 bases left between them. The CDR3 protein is CASSLTGGYTF. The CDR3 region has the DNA TGTGCCAGCAGCTTGACGGGTGGCTACACCTTC.

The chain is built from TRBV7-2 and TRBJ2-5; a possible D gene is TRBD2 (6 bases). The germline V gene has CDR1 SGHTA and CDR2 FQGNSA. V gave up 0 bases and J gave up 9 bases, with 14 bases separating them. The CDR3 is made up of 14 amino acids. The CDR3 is CASSLARVTGAQYF. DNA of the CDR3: TGTGCCAGCAGCTTAGCGCGAGTGACGGGGGCCCAGTACTTC.

Here the CDR3 DNA reads TGTGCCAGCAGCTTTGACAGGATGGGGTCCTACGAGCAGTACTTC. Its protein is CASSFDRMGSYEQYF. This chain uses TRBV7-2 with TRBJ2-7; D may be TRBD1 (6 bases). CDR1 SGHTA and CDR2 FQGNSA come from the germline V gene. This CDR3 has 15 residues. Trimming took 3 bases from V and 1 from J, leaving 13 bases between them. The full variable domain, rest sourced from reference TRBV7-2 and TRBJ2-7, is GAGVSQSPSNKVTEKGKDVELRCDPISGHTALYWYRQSLGQGLEFLIYFQGNSAPDKSGLPSDRFSAERTGGSVSTLTIQRTQQEDSAVYLCASSFDRMGSYEQYFGPGTRLTVT.

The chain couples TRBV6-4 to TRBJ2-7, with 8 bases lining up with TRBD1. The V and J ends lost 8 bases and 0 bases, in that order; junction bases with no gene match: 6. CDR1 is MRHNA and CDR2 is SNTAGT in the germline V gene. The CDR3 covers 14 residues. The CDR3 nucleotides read TGTGCCAGCGGACAGGGTCCTCCCTCCTACGAGCAGTACTTC. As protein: CASGQGPPSYEQYF.

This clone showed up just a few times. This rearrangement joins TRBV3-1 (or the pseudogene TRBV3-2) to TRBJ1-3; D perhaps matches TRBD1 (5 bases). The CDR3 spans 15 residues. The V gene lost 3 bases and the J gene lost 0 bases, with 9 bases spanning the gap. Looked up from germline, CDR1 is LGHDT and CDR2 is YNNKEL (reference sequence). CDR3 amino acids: CASSHTGSSGNTIYF. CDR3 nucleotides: TGTGCCAGCAGCCATACAGGAAGCTCTGGAAACACCATATATTTT.

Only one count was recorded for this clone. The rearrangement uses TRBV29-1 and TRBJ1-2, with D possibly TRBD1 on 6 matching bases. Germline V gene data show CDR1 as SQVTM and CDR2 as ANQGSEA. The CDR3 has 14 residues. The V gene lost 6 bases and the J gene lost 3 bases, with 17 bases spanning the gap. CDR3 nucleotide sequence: TGCAGCGTCACCTCGAAACAGGGTGACTATGGCTACACCTTC. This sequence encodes CSVTSKQGDYGYTF. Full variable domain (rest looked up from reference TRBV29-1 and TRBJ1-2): SAVISQKPSRDICQRGTSLTIQCQVDSQVTMMFWYRQQPGQSLTLIATANQGSEATYESGFVIDKFPISRPNLTFSTLTVSNMSPEDSSIYLCSVTSKQGDYGYTFGSGTRLTVV.

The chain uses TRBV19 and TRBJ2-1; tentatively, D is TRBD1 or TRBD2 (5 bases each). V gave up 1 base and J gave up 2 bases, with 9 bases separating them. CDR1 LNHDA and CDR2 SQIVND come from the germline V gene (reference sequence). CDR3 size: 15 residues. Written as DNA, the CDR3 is TGTGCCAGTAGTATAGCCGGGGACGCCTACAATGAGCAGTTCTTC. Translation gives CASSIAGDAYNEQFF.

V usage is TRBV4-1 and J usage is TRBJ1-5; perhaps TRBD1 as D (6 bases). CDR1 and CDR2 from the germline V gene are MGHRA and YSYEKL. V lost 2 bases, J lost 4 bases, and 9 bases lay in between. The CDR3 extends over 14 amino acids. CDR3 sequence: CASSQLQGNQPQHF. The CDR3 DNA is TGCGCCAGCAGCCAACTACAGGGAAATCAGCCCCAGCATTTT.

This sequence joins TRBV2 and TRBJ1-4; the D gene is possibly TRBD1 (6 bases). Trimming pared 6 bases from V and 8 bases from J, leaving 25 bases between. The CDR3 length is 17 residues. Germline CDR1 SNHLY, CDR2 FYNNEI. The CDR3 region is CASRERVGGKSGEKLFF. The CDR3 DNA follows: TGTGCCAGCAGGGAGAGAGTAGGGGGAAAAAGCGGGGAAAAACTGTTTTTT.

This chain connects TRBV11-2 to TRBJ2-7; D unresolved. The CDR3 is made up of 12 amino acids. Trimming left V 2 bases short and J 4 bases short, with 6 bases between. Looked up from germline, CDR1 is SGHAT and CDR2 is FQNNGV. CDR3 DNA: TGTGCCAGCAGCTTATCGAGGTACGAGCAGTACTTC. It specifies CASSLSRYEQYF.

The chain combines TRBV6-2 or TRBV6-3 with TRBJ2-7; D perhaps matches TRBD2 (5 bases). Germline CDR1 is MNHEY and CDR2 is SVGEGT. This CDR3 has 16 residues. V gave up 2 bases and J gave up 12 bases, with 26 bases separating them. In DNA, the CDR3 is TGTGCCAGCAGTTACCCCCCCCTTCTAGCACCTCCTCACGCGTACTTC. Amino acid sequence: CASSYPPLLAPPHAYF.

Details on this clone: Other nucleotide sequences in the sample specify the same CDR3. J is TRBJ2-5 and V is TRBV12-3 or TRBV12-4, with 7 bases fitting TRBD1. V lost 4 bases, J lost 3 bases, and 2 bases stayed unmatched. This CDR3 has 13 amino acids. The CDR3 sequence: CASSSGQEETQYF. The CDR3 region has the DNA TGTGCCAGCAGTTCCGGACAGGAAGAGACCCAGTACTTC.

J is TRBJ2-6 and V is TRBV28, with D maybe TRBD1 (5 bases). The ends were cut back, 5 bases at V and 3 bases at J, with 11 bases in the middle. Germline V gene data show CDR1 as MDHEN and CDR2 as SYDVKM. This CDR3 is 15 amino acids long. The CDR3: CASSPWGGGANVLTF. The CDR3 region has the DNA TGTGCCAGCAGTCCCTGGGGCGGTGGGGCCAACGTCCTGACTTTC.

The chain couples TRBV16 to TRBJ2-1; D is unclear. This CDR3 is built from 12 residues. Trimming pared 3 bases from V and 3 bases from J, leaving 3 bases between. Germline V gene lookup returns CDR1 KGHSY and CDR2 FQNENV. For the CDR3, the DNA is TGTGCCAGCAGCCAGGACTACAATGAGCAGTTCTTC. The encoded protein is CASSQDYNEQFF. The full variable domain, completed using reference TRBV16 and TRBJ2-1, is GEEVAQTPKHLVRGEGQKAKLYCAPIKGHSYVFWYQQVLKNEFKFLISFQNENVFDETGMPKERFSAKCLPNSPCSLEIQATKLEDSAVYFCASSQDYNEQFFGPGTRLTVL.

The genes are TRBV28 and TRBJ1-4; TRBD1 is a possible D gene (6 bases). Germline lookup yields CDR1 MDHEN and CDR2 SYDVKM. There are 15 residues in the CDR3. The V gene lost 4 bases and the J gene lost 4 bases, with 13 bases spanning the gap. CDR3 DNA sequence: TGTGCCAGCAGTTCGGGGGGCCGAGATAATGAAAAACTGTTTTTT. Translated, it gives CASSSGGRDNEKLFF.

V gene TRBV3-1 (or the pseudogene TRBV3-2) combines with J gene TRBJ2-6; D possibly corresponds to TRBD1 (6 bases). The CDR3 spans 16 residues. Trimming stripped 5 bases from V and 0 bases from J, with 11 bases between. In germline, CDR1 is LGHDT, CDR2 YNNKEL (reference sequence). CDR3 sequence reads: CASSSHRVSGANVLTF. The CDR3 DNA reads TGTGCCAGCAGCTCTCACAGGGTCTCTGGGGCCAACGTCCTGACTTTC.

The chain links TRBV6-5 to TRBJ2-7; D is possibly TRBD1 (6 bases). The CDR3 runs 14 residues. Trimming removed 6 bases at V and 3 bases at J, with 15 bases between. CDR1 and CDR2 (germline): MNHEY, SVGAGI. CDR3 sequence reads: CASSAQGELYEQYF. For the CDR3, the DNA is TGTGCCAGCAGCGCACAGGGTGAGCTCTACGAGCAGTACTTC.